The 28 T cell receptor beta chains reported below all come from one sample, sequenced in a study of Graves' ophthalmopathy and Graves' hyperthyroidism. The study amplified TCR beta CDR3 regions using RNA transcripts. HTBI primers served in a first-round RT-PCR, which a second-round multiplex PCR followed. One entry per CDR3 protein, called by TCRdb with MiXCR from the multiplex PCR reads. The repertoire consists of over a million distinct CDR3 sequences, with about 36% occurring once and the leading ten covering 11%. The sequenced material came from peripheral blood or thyroid tissue (not recorded which). All receptors come from an adult man with Graves' hyperthyroidism.

In its sample, this clonotype was seen a few times. At one end the junction does not follow the germline gene, possibly because of a read error. The V and J genes are TRBV10-2 and TRBJ2-7; weak D call: TRBD2 (6 bases). Germline lookup yields CDR1 WSHSY and CDR2 SAAADI. The CDR3 is 14 residues long. For the CDR3, the DNA is TGTGCCAGCTCACCACCGGGGGTCTCCTACGAGCAGTACTTC. Its protein is CASSPPGVSYEQYF.

Concerning this clonotype itself: This may be a read error, as it is one base from a much larger clone. A read error is likely, as this CDR3 ends without the conserved phenylalanine or tryptophan. The CDR3 bases are TGTGCCAGCAGCTTCGCCGGGGGGCTCATCGACGAGCAGTACCTC. Translated, it gives CASSFAGGLIDEQYL. The chain links TRBV7-2 to TRBJ2-7; possibly TRBD2 for D (7 bases). Germline CDR1 and CDR2: SGHTA and FQGNSA. V dropped 3 bases and J dropped 5 bases, with 17 bases sitting between them. There are 15 residues in the CDR3.

Worth noting for this clonotype: At one end, the junction sequence differs from germline, possibly due to a read error. The rearrangement links TRBV7-9 to TRBJ2-5, with 9 bases identical to TRBD1. CDR3 length: 15 residues. CDR1 SEHNR and CDR2 FQNEAQ come from the germline V gene (reference sequence). In DNA, the CDR3 is TGTGCTAGCAGCTCGTTGGGGACAGGGCAAGAGACCCAGTACTTC. This sequence encodes CASSSLGTGQETQYF.

The rearrangement joins TRBV29-1 to TRBJ2-7; 7 bases map to TRBD1. After removal of 4 bases from V and 1 base from J, the junction contained 10 bases not matched to a gene. Germline CDR1 and CDR2: SQVTM and ANQGSEA. The CDR3 is 15 residues long. CDR3 bases: TGCAGCGTTGGACCCGCAGGGGGTCTTTCCTACGAGCAGTACTTC. As protein: CSVGPAGGLSYEQYF.

This clonotype showed up many times. The gene calls are TRBV15 and TRBJ1-1, with TRBD1 as a possible D gene (6 bases). CDR1 and CDR2 (germline): LNHNV, YYDKDF (reference sequence). Trimming removed 1 base from V and 7 bases from J, with 10 bases in between. This CDR3 has 13 amino acids. CDR3 DNA sequence: TGTGCCACCAGCAGAGGCATGACAGGTGAAGCTTTCTTT. This sequence encodes CATSRGMTGEAFF.

In this sample, this clonotype turned up many times. This chain joins TRBV29-1 and TRBJ2-5; 7 bases fit TRBD1. The CDR3 sequence is 13 residues long. The V gene's germline CDR1 is SQVTM and CDR2 ANQGSEA. With V trimmed by 7 bases and J by 4 bases, 9 bases remained unmatched. DNA of the CDR3: TGCAGCGCGCTCAGGGGGAGACGAGAGACCCAGTACTTC. Translated, it gives CSALRGRRETQYF.

Notes on this clonotype: Just one base apart from a much larger clone, this may be a read error. Likely a read error: the CDR3 ends without its conserved phenylalanine or tryptophan. The CDR3, as DNA: TGCAGTGCTAAACGGGCCGGGTGGGAAGAGACCCAGTACCTC. Residues: CSAKRAGWEETQYL. V gene TRBV20-1 combines with J gene TRBJ2-5; D is undetermined. CDR3 length: 14 residues. V was cut by 4 bases and J by 3 bases, with 15 bases left in between. Germline CDR1 DFQATT, CDR2 SNEGSKA (reference sequence).

Concerning this clonotype: One base away lies a much larger clone, so this may be a sequencing read error. This sequence joins TRBV20-1 and TRBJ1-1; 9 nucleotides line up with TRBD1. The ends lost 4 bases at V and 1 base at J; junction bases unmatched: 4. The CDR3 spans 14 residues. Germline assignment: CDR1 DFQATT and CDR2 SNEGSKA (reference sequence). The CDR3 loop is CSATDRGGNTEAFF. The CDR3 nucleotides read TGCAGTGCTACAGACAGGGGGGGGAACACTGAAGCTTTCTTT.

This clonotype was detected ten times or more. This rearrangement joins TRBV20-1 to TRBJ1-1; D possibly corresponds to TRBD1 (6 bases). The CDR3 runs to 12 residues. The germline gives CDR1 DFQATT, CDR2 SNEGSKA (reference sequence). V shed 0 bases and J shed 6 bases, with 8 bases lying between them. The chain's CDR3 is CSARDGQPEAFF. CDR3 coding DNA: TGCAGTGCTAGAGACGGACAGCCTGAAGCTTTCTTT.

The rearrangement uses TRBV5-1 and TRBJ2-7, with TRBD2 matching 7 bases. Per the germline V gene, CDR1 is SGHRS and CDR2 is YFSETQ. V lost 8 bases to trimming and J lost 3 bases; unmatched junction nucleotides: 5. The CDR3 is made up of 12 amino acids. CDR3: CASTSANYEQYF. CDR3 nucleotide sequence: TGCGCCAGTACTAGCGCCAACTACGAGCAGTACTTC.

This chain joins TRBV7-2 and TRBJ2-7; 13 nucleotides match TRBD2. This CDR3 is 20 amino acids long. V dropped 0 bases and J dropped 0; count of bases not matched to a gene: 11. Germline CDR1 reads SGHTA; CDR2 reads FQGNSA. Here the CDR3 reads CASSLALLGTSGTFSYEQYF. The CDR3 DNA reads TGTGCCAGCAGCTTAGCCCTTTTAGGGACTAGCGGGACCTTCTCCTACGAGCAGTACTTC.

This clonotype has ten or more counts. This sequence joins TRBV7-2 and TRBJ1-5; D call uncertain. Trimming left V 6 bases short and J 7 bases short, with 16 bases between. The CDR3 spans 14 residues. In germline, CDR1 is SGHTA, CDR2 FQGNSA. The CDR3 spells CASRELGRGQPQHF. The CDR3 coding sequence is TGTGCCAGCAGAGAATTGGGTCGAGGCCAGCCCCAGCATTTT.

This clonotype was counted at least ten times. This rearrangement joins TRBV29-1 to TRBJ1-1; the D is unclear. CDR1 and CDR2 (germline): SQVTM, ANQGSEA. The CDR3 runs 15 residues. Trimming pared 6 bases from V and 1 base from J, leaving 18 bases between. The chain's CDR3 is CSVNREEQPNTEAFF. Here the CDR3 DNA reads TGCAGCGTCAATAGGGAAGAGCAGCCGAACACTGAAGCTTTCTTT.

In this sample, this clonotype turned up a few times. The chain couples TRBV10-3 to TRBJ1-2; D call uncertain. V was clipped by 10 bases and J by 2 bases, with 14 bases between them. CDR3 length equals 13 residues. The V gene's germline CDR1 is ENHRY and CDR2 SYGVKD. The CDR3 DNA sequence: TGTGCCAGCAAAGACCCACAGAACTATGGCTACACCTTC. Residues: CASKDPQNYGYTF.

The sample holds many counts of this clonotype. The chain links TRBV10-3 to TRBJ2-5, with D perhaps TRBD1 (6 bases). Per germline, CDR1 ENHRY and CDR2 SYGVKD. The V and J ends lost 8 bases and 0 bases respectively, with 16 bases between them. The CDR3 runs to 15 residues. CDR3 protein: CAIFAPRDNQETQYF. DNA for the CDR3: TGTGCCATCTTTGCTCCCCGGGACAACCAAGAGACCCAGTACTTC.

This chain connects TRBV19 to TRBJ2-2; 8 nucleotides line up with TRBD2. Germline assignment: CDR1 LNHDA and CDR2 SQIVND (reference sequence). V lost 10 bases, J lost 6 bases, and 7 bases stayed unmatched. This CDR3 has 13 residues. CDR3 nucleotides: TGTGCCACTCACAGCGGGAGCGCCGGGGAGCTGTTTTTT. As protein: CATHSGSAGELFF.

This rearrangement joins TRBV20-1 to TRBJ1-1, with D unresolved. This CDR3 spans 13 amino acids. Germline V gene lookup returns CDR1 DFQATT and CDR2 SNEGSKA (reference sequence). V lost 5 bases and J 0 bases, leaving 10 bases between the germline ends. The CDR3 is CSAPDGMNTEAFF. Here the CDR3 DNA reads TGCAGTGCTCCCGACGGGATGAACACTGAAGCTTTCTTT.

This chain's CDR3 is CATKETGQGLYQPQHF. DNA of the CDR3: TGTGCCACCAAAGAAACGGGACAGGGTTTATACCAGCCCCAGCATTTT. The chain has TRBV10-3 and TRBJ1-5, with 9 positions matching TRBD1. The ends lost 10 bases at V and 7 bases at J; junction bases unmatched: 17. This CDR3 contains 16 residues. Germline CDR1 ENHRY, CDR2 SYGVKD.

At least ten counts were recorded for this clonotype. The V and J genes are TRBV7-2 and TRBJ1-3, with 9 positions matching TRBD1. Germline trimming cut 1 base from V and 4 bases from J; bases unmatched to any gene: 2. The CDR3 has 15 amino acids. CDR1 is SGHTA and CDR2 is FQGNSA in the germline V gene. The CDR3 DNA is TGTGCCAGCAGCTTAGACAGGGGGCGAGGAAACACCATATATTTT. Its protein is CASSLDRGRGNTIYF.

Notes on this clonotype: With a much larger clone just one base away, this may be a read error. DNA of the CDR3: TGTGCCAGCAGCCCGGACAGGGTAGGGAACTATGGCCACACCTTC. Residues: CASSPDRVGNYGHTF. This rearrangement joins TRBV7-9 to TRBJ1-2; 8 bases fit TRBD1. The CDR3 has 15 residues. Germline assignment: CDR1 SEHNR and CDR2 FQNEAQ (reference sequence).

This clonotype was detected many times. This chain joins TRBV6-5 and TRBJ1-2; 7 bases agree with TRBD1. The CDR3 is 14 residues long. CDR1 MNHEY and CDR2 SVGAGI come from the germline V gene. V dropped 0 bases and J dropped 8; count of bases not matched to a gene: 6. CDR3 DNA sequence: TGTGCCAGCAGTTACTCCGGACAGGCGGTAGGCTACACCTTC. It codes for CASSYSGQAVGYTF.

In its sample, this clonotype was seen many times. This chain joins TRBV7-9 and TRBJ1-1, with D possibly being TRBD1 (5 bases). This CDR3 spans 12 amino acids. Per the germline V gene, CDR1 is SEHNR and CDR2 is FQNEAQ (reference sequence). The V end lost 1 base, the J end lost 10 bases, and 10 bases lay between the germline ends. CDR3 in amino acids: CASSLGGEGAFF. Written as DNA, the CDR3 is TGTGCCAGCAGCTTAGGGGGGGAAGGAGCTTTCTTT.

The chain is built from TRBV20-1 and TRBJ1-2; D may be TRBD1 (5 bases). Trimming pared 3 bases from V and 7 bases from J, leaving 12 bases between. Germline-derived CDR1 and CDR2 are DFQATT and SNEGSKA (reference sequence). CDR3 length: 12 residues. CDR3: CSARKVGTGYTF. In nucleotides, the CDR3 is TGCAGTGCTAGGAAGGTCGGGACTGGCTACACCTTC.

The gene calls are TRBV2 and TRBJ1-2; D is unclear. V lost 7 bases and J 7 bases, leaving 13 bases between the germline ends. Germline CDR1 SNHLY, CDR2 FYNNEI. The CDR3 extends over 12 amino acids. The CDR3 reads CASNVEHSGYTF. In DNA form, the CDR3 reads TGTGCCAGCAACGTTGAGCACTCTGGCTACACCTTC.

The chain links TRBV10-3 to TRBJ2-7; possible D gene TRBD1, 6 bases. This CDR3 region has 14 residues. Trimming stripped 4 bases from V and 3 bases from J, with 13 bases between. Germline V lookup: CDR1 ENHRY, CDR2 SYGVKD. The CDR3 here is CAISAGDMDYEQYF. The CDR3 nucleotides are TGTGCCATCAGTGCCGGGGACATGGACTACGAGCAGTACTTC.

This clonotype showed up many times. The rearrangement links TRBV7-2 to TRBJ1-6; D might be TRBD1 (5 bases). V dropped 1 base and J dropped 13 bases, with 11 bases sitting between them. This CDR3 comprises 13 residues. Germline loops: CDR1 SGHTA, CDR2 FQGNSA. CDR3 loop: CASSLVSRDPLHF. Here the CDR3 DNA reads TGTGCCAGCAGCTTAGTCTCCCGGGACCCCCTCCACTTT.

This clonotype was seen only once. A read error may account for a junction end that differs from germline. This sequence joins TRBV5-1 and TRBJ1-4; D is ambiguous. The CDR3 consists of 9 residues. Germline-derived CDR1 and CDR2 are SGHRS and YFSETQ. The CDR3 coding sequence is TGCGCCAGCAGCTTGGGGCACAATTTT. Encoded protein: CASSLGHNF.

This clonotype was counted ten times or more. The chain uses TRBV12-3 or TRBV12-4 and TRBJ2-7; 7 nucleotides line up with TRBD1. The V gene end was trimmed by 6 bases and the J gene end by 1 base; junction bases not matched to a gene: 9. This CDR3 spans 15 amino acids. CDR3 region: CASSGQRQGSYEQYF. CDR3 coding DNA: TGTGCCAGCAGCGGCCAACGACAGGGTTCCTACGAGCAGTACTTC.